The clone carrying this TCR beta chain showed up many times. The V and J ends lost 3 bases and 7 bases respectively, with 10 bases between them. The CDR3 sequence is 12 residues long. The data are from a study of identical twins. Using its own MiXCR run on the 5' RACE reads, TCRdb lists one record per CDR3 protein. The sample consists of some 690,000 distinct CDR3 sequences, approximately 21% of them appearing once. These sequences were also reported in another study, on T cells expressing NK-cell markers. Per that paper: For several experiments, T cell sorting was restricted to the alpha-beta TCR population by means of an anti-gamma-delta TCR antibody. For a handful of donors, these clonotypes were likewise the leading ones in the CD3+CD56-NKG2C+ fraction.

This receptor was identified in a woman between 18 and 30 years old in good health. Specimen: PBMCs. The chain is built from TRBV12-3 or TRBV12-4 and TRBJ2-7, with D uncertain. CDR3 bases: TGTGCCAGCAGTTTCCACTCGGGTGAGCAGTACTTC. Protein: CASSFHSGEQYF.